This TCR beta chain was identified in a study of Tregs in tolerant kidney transplant recipients. On the study more broadly: Related graft donors supplied nonmyeloablative bone marrow transplants, and mixed chimerism was transient.

The CDR3 is 14 residues long. Germline V lookup: CDR1 MNHNY, CDR2 SVGAGI (reference sequence). V lost 8 bases to trimming and J lost 1 base; unmatched junction nucleotides: 2. The protocol was immunoSEQ multiplex PCR, while the TCRdb copy is restricted to in-frame clones and leaves out a portion. The table records over 85,000 clones, 93% of them present only once. Thawed PBMCs were FACS-sorted into unstimulated CD4+CD25+CD127- regulatory T cells, CD4+CD25- non-regulatory cells, CD4 and CD8 cells. This sequence joins TRBV6-6 and TRBJ2-3, with TRBD2 identical over 11 bases. Sequenced here: CD4+ T cells from blood, sampled before the transplant. This sequence originates from a human donor who received a combined kidney and bone marrow transplant. DNA for the CDR3: TGTGCCAGCCGACTAGCGGGACGCACAGATACGCAGTATTTT. Translated, it gives CASRLAGRTDTQYF.